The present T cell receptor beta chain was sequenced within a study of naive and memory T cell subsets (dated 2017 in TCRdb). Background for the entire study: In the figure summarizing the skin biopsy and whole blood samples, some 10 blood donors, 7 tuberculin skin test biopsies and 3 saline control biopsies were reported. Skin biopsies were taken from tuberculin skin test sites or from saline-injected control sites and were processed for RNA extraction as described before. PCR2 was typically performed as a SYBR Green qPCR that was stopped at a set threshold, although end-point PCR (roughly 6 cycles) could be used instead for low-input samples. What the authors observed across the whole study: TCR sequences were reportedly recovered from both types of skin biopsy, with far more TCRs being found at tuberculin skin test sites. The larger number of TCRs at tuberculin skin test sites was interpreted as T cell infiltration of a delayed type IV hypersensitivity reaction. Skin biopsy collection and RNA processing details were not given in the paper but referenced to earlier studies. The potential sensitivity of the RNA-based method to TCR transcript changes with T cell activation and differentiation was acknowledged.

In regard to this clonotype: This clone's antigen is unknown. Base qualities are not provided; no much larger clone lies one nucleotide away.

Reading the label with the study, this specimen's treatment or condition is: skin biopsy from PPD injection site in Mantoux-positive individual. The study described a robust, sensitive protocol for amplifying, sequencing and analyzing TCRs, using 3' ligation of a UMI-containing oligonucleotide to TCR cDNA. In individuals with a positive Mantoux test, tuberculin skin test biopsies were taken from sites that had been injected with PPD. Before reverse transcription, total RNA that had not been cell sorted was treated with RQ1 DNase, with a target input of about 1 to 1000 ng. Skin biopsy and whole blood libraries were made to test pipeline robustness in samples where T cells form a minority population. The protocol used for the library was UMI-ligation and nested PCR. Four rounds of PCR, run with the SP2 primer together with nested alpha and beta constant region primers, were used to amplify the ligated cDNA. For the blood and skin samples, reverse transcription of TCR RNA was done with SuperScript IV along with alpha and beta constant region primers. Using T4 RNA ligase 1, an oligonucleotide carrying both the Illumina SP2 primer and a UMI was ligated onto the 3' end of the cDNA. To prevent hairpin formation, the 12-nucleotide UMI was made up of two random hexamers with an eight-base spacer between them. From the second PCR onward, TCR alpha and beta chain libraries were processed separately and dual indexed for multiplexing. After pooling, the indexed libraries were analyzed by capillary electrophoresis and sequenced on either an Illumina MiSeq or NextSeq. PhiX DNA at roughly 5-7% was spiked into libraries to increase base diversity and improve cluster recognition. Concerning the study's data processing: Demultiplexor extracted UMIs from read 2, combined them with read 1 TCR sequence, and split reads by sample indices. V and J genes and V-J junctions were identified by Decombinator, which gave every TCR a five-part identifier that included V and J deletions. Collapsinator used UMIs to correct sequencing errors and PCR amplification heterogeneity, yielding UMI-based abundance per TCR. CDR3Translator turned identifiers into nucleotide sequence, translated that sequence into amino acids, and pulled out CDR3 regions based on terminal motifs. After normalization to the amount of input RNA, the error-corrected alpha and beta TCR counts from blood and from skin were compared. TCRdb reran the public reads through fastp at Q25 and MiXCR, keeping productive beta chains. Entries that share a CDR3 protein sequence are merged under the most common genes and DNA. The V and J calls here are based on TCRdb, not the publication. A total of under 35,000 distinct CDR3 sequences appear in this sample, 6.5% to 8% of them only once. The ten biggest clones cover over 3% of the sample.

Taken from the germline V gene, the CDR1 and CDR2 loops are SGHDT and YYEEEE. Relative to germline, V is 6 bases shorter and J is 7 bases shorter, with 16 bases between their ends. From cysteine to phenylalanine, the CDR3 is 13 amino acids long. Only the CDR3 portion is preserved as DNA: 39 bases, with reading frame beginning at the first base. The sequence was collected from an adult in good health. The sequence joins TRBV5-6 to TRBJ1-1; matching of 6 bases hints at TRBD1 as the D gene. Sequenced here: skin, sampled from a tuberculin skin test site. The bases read TGTGCCAGCACCACGAGGGCAGGGGTTGAAGCTTTCTTT. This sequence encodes CASTTRAGVEAFF.